This T cell receptor beta chain was identified in a study of cytomegalovirus exposure and HLA in healthy donors. Turning to the study itself: Unique TCRs from HLA-typed donors, 85 million to 100 million of them, were held in an early data release.

PCR primers comprised 60 Vbeta and 13 Jbeta primers. Assay: immunoSEQ multiplex PCR; the TCRdb copy retains only in-frame clones and omits some. The data contain about 200,000 clones, around four fifths of them singletons. CDR3 length: 14 amino acids. CDR1 SGHRS and CDR2 YFSETQ come from the germline V gene. Trimming shortened V by 5 bases and J by 7 bases, and 16 bases separated the two germline ends. The specimen was PBMCs. This chain joins TRBV5-1 and TRBJ1-5; D not certain. The source of this sequence is a man in his forties or fifties in good health and CMV-seronegative. CDR3 amino acids: CASSLAGPGQPQHF. DNA of the CDR3: TGCGCCAGCAGTTTAGCGGGCCCCGGGCAGCCCCAGCATTTT.